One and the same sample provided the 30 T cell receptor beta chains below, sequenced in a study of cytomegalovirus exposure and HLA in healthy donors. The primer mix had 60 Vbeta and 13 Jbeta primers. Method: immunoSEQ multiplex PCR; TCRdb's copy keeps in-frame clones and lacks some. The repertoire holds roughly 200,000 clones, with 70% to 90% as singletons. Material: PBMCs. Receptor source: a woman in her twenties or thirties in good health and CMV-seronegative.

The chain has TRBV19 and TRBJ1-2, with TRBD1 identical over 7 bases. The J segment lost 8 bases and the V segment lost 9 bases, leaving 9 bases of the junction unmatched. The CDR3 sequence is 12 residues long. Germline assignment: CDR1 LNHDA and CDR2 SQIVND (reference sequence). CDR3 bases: TGTGCCAGCGAACGGACAGGCCTCGGCTACACCTTC. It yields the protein CASERTGLGYTF.

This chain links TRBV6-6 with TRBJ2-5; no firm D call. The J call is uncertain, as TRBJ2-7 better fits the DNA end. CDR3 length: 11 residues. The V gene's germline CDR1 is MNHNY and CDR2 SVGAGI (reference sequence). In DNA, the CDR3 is TGTGCCAGCAGTTCCGTTTACGAGCAGTACTTC. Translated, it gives CASSSVYEQYF.

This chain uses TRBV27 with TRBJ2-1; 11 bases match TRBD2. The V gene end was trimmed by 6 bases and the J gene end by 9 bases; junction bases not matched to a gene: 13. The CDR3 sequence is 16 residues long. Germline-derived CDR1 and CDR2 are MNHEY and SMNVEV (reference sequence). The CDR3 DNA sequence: TGTGCCAGCAGCCCCTTTCTACTAGCGGGAGAGGTTGAGCAGTTCTTC. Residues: CASSPFLLAGEVEQFF.

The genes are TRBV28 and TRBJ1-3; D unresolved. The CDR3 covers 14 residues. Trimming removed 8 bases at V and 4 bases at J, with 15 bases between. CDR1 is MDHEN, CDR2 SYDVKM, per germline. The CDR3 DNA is TGTGCCAGCGAGTCCGGGATACGGGGAAACACCATATATTTT. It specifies CASESGIRGNTIYF.

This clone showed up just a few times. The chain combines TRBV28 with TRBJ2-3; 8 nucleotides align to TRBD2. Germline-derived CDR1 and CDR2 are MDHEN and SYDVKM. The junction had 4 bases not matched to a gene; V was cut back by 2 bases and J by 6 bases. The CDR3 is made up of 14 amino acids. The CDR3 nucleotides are TGTGCCAGCAGTTTAAACCGGGGGGGGGATACGCAGTATTTT. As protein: CASSLNRGGDTQYF.

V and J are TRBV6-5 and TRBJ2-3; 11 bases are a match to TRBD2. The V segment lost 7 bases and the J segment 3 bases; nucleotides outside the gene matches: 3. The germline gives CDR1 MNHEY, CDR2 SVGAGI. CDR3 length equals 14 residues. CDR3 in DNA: TGTGCCAGCAAAACTAGCGGGAGAACAGATACGCAGTATTTT. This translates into CASKTSGRTDTQYF.

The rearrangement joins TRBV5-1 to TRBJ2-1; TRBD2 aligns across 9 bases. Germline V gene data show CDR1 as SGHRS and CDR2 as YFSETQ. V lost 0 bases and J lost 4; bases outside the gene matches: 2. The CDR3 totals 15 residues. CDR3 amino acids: CASSLGGRDYNEQFF. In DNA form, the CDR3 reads TGCGCCAGCAGCTTGGGCGGGAGGGATTACAATGAGCAGTTCTTC.

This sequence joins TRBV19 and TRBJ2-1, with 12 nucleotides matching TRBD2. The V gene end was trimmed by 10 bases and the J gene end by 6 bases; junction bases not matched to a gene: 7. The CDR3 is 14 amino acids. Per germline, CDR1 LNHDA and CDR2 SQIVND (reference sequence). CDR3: CATLASGGANEQFF. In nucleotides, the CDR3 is TGTGCCACCCTGGCTAGCGGGGGGGCCAATGAGCAGTTCTTC.

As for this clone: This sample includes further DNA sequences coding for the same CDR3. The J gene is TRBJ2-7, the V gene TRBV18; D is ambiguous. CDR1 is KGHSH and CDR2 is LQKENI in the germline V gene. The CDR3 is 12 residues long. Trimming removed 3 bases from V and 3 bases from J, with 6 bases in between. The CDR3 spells CASSPSSYEQYF. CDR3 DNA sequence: TGTGCCAGCTCACCTTCCAGCTACGAGCAGTACTTC. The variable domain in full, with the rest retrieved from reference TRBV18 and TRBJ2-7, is NAGVMQNPRHLVRRRGQEARLRCSPMKGHSHVYWYRQLPEEGLKFMVYLQKENIIDESGMPKERFSAEFPKEGPSILRIQQVVRGDSAAYFCASSPSSYEQYFGPGTRLTVT.

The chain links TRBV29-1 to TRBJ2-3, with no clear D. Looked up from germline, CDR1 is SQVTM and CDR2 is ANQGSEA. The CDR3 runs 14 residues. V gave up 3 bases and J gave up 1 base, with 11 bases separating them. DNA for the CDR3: TGCAGCGTTGAGGCGACTCCCCGCACAGATACGCAGTATTTT. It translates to CSVEATPRTDTQYF.

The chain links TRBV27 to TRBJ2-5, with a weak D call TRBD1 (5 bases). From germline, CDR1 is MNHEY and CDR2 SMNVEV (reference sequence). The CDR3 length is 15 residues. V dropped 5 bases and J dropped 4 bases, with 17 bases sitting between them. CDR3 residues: CASSPRQLQSETQYF. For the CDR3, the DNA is TGTGCCAGCAGTCCCCGACAGTTACAGTCAGAGACCCAGTACTTC.

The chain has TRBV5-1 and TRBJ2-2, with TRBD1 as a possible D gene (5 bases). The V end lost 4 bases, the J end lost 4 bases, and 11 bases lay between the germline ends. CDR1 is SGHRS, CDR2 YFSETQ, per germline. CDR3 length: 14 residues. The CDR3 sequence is CASSGQGGTGELFF. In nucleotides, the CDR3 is TGCGCCAGCAGCGGGCAGGGTGGCACCGGGGAGCTGTTTTTT.

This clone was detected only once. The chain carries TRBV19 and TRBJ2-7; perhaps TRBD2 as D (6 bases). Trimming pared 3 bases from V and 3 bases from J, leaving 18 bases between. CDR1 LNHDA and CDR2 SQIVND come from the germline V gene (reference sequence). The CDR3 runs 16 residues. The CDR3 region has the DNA TGTGCCAGTAGTATTAGAGGAGGGGTAGGAGGCTACGAGCAGTACTTC. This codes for CASSIRGGVGGYEQYF.

The chain's CDR3 is CASSLGGHPTSEQYF. CDR3 DNA: TGCGCCAGCAGCTTGGGTGGCCACCCCACCTCCGAGCAGTACTTC. This chain links TRBV5-1 with TRBJ2-7; no clear D. V dropped 0 bases and J dropped 6 bases, with 16 bases sitting between them. Germline assignment: CDR1 SGHRS and CDR2 YFSETQ. CDR3 size: 15 residues.

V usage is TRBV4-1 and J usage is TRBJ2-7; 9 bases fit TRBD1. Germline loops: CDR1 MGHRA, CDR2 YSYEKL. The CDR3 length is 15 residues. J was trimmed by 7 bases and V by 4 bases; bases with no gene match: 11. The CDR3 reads CASSLAGQGTSEQYF. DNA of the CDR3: TGCGCCAGCAGCCTAGCCGGACAGGGGACGTCAGAGCAGTACTTC.

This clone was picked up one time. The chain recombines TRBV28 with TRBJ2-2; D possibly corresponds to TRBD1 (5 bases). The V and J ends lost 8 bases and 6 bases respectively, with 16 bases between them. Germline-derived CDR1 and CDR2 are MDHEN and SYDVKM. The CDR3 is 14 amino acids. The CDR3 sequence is CASGAGLGPGELFF. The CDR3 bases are TGTGCCAGCGGAGCAGGCCTGGGGCCCGGGGAGCTGTTTTTT.

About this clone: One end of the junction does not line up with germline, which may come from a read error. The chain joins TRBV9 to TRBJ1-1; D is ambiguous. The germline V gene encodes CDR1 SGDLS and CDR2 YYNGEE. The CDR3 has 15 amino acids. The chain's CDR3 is CASSASTDMNTEPFF. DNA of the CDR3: TGTGCCAGCAGCGCCAGTACAGATATGAACACTGAACCTTTCTTT.

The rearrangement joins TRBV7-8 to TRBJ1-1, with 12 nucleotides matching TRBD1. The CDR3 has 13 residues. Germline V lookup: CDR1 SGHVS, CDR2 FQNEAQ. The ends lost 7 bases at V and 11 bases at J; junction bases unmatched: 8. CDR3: CASTSGTGGKAFF. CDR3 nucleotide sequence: TGTGCCAGCACCTCCGGGACAGGGGGCAAGGCTTTCTTT.

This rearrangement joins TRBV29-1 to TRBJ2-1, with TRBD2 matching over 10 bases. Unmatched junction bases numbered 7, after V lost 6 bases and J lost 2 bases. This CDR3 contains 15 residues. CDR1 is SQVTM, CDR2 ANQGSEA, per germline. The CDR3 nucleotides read TGCAGCGTCGCTAGCGGGAGTGGCCCCTACAATGAGCAGTTCTTC. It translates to CSVASGSGPYNEQFF.

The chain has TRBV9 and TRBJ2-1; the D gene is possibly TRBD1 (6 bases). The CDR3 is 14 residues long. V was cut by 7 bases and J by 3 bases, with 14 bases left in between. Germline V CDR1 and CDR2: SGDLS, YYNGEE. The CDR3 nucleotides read TGTGCCAGCTCCCCCGAGACAGGCTACAATGAGCAGTTCTTC. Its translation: CASSPETGYNEQFF.

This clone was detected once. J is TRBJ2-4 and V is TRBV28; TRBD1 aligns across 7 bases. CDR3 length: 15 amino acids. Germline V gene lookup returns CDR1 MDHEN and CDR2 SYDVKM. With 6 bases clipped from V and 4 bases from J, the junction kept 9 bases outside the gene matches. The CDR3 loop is CASRPTGTAKNIQYF. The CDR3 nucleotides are TGTGCCAGCAGACCAACCGGGACAGCTAAAAACATTCAGTACTTC.

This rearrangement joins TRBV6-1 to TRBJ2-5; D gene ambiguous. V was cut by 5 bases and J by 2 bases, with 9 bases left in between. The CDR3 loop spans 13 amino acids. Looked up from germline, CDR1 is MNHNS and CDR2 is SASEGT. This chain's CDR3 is CASSRSYQETQYF. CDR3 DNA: TGTGCCAGCAGTCGGTCCTATCAAGAGACCCAGTACTTC.

This chain's CDR3 is CASSIGQGTRDTQYF. CDR3 nucleotides: TGTGCCAGCAGCATTGGACAGGGAACTAGGGATACGCAGTATTTT. V and J are TRBV11-3 and TRBJ2-3; TRBD1 matches 8 bases. The V segment lost 5 bases and the J segment 6 bases; nucleotides outside the gene matches: 10. The CDR3 has 15 residues. Germline CDR1 and CDR2: SGHNT and YENEEA. The variable domain in full, completed from reference TRBV11-3 and TRBJ2-3, reads EAGVVQSPRYKIIEKKQPVAFWCNPISGHNTLYWYLQNLGQGPELLIRYENEEAVDDSQLPKDRFSAERLKGVDSTLKIQPAELGDSAVYLCASSIGQGTRDTQYFGPGTRLTVL.

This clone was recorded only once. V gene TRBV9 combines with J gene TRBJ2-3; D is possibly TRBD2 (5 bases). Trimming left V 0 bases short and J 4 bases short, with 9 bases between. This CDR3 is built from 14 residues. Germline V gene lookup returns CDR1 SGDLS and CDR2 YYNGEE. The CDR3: CASSVVGVPDTQYF. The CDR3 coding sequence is TGTGCCAGCAGCGTAGTGGGAGTTCCAGATACGCAGTATTTT.

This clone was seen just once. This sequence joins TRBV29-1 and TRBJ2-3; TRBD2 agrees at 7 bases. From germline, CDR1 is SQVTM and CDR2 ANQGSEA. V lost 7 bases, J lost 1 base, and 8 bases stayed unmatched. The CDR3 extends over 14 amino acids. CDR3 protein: CSANLAGGTDTQYF. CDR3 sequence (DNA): TGCAGCGCGAACCTTGCGGGGGGCACAGATACGCAGTATTTT.

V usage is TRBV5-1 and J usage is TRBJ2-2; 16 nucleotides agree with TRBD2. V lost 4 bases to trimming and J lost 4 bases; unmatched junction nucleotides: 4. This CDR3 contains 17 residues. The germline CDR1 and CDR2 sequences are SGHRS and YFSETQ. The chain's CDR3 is CASSPGLAGGPTGELFF. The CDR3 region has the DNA TGCGCCAGCAGCCCGGGACTAGCGGGAGGGCCCACCGGGGAGCTGTTTTTT.

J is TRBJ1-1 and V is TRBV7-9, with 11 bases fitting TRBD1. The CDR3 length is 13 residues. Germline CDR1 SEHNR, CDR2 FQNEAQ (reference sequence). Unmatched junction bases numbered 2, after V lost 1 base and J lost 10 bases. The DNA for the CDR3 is TGTGCCAGCAGCTTAGTAGGACAGGGGGCAGCTTTCTTT. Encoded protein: CASSLVGQGAAFF. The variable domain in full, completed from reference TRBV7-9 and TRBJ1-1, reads DTGVSQNPRHKITKRGQNVTFRCDPISEHNRLYWYRQTLGQGPEFLTYFQNEAQLEKSRLLSDRFSAERPKGSFSTLEIQRTEQGDSAMYLCASSLVGQGAAFFGQGTRLTVV.

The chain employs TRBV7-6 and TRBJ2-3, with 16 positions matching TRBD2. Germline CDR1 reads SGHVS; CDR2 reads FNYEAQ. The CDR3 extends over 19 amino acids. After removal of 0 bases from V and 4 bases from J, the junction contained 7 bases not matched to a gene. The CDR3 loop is CASSLAAGLAGGPPDTQYF. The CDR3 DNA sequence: TGTGCCAGCAGCTTAGCCGCGGGACTAGCGGGGGGGCCCCCAGATACGCAGTATTTT.

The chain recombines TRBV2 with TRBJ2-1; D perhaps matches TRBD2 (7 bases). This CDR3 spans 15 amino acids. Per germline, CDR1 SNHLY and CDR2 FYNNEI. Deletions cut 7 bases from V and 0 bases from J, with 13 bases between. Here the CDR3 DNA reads TGTGCCAGCACCCGTGGGGGGGCCTCCTACAATGAGCAGTTCTTC. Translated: CASTRGGASYNEQFF.

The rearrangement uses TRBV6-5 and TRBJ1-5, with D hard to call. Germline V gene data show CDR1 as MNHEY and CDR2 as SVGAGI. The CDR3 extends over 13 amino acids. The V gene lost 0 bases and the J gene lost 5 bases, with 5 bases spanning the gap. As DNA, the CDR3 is TGTGCCAGCAGTTACTCGAGGGATCAGCCCCAGCATTTT. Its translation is CASSYSRDQPQHF.